These 11 T cell receptor beta chains were all obtained from the same sample, sequenced in a study of cytomegalovirus exposure and HLA in healthy donors (dated by TCRdb to the late 2010s). The library came from the immunoSEQ multiplex PCR assay. For the multiplex PCR, a mixture combining 60 forward primers for TCR Vbeta segments and 13 reverse primers for TCR Jbeta segments was used. TCRdb took this table from immuneACCESS and kept in-frame rearrangements with V and J called. Such tables lack part of the clones; where checked against another copy, unresolved V genes explain under half of the gap, and the rest is unexplained. A total of roughly 170,000 clones appear in this sample, approximately 80% of them only once. Approximately 1.2% of the sample goes to the ten largest clones. The sample consisted of PBMCs. The receptors stem from a girl aged 2-10 years in good health and CMV-seropositive.

The rearrangement links TRBV25-1 to TRBJ2-7; 8 bases agree with TRBD2. The CDR3 length is 13 residues. Looked up from germline, CDR1 is MGHDK and CDR2 is SYGVNS. V dropped 4 bases and J dropped 7; count of bases not matched to a gene: 6. The CDR3, as DNA: TGTGCCAGCAGTGTGTCAGCGGGGGCTGAGCAGTACTTC. Translating it yields CASSVSAGAEQYF.

This clone was observed a handful of times. The genes are TRBV2 and TRBJ1-1; the D is unclear. Germline CDR1 reads SNHLY; CDR2 reads FYNNEI. Trimming cost V 9 bases and J 2 bases, with 7 bases left between them. The CDR3 spans 11 residues. The CDR3 here is CASRLNTEAFF. The CDR3 coding sequence is TGTGCCAGTCGTCTAAACACTGAAGCTTTCTTT.

The CDR3 sequence: CASTLLEGGNTEAFF. The CDR3 DNA is TGTGCCAGCACTCTTCTCGAGGGAGGGAACACTGAAGCTTTCTTT. The chain joins TRBV2 to TRBJ1-1; no clear D gene. V lost 7 bases and J 1 base, leaving 16 bases between the germline ends. The CDR3 is made up of 15 amino acids. Per germline, CDR1 SNHLY and CDR2 FYNNEI.

Points on this clone: An end of the junction differs from the germline gene, which may be a read error. V and J are TRBV5-4 and TRBJ2-7, with a weak D call TRBD2 (6 bases). From germline, CDR1 is SGHNT and CDR2 YYREEE (reference sequence). This CDR3 spans 15 amino acids. The chain's CDR3 is CASSLGDGSSNEQYF. DNA of the CDR3: TGTGCCAGCAGCTTGGGGGACGGGAGCTCCAACGAGCAGTACTTC. Full variable domain (remainder filled in from reference TRBV5-4 and TRBJ2-7): ETGVTQSPTHLIKTRGQQVTLRCSSQSGHNTVSWYQQALGQGPQFIFQYYREEENGRGNFPPRFSGLQFPNYSSELNVNALELDDSALYLCASSLGDGSSNEQYFGPGTRLTVT.

J is TRBJ1-4 and V is TRBV28, with unresolved D. The CDR3 is made up of 20 amino acids. Looked up from germline, CDR1 is MDHEN and CDR2 is SYDVKM. Trimming removed 5 bases from V and 6 bases from J, with 31 bases in between. The CDR3, as DNA: TGTGCCAGCAGTGCCCCACTTCGGGGAGGGAGCCCCGTCGGTGATGAAAAACTGTTTTTT. Translating gives CASSAPLRGGSPVGDEKLFF.

The V and J genes are TRBV11-3 and TRBJ2-3; TRBD2 matches at 10 bases. Germline CDR1 SGHNT, CDR2 YENEEA. This CDR3 contains 14 residues. Germline trimming cut 3 bases from V and 4 bases from J; bases unmatched to any gene: 1. The CDR3 DNA reads TGTGCCAGCAGCTTTCTAGCGGGAGCAGATACGCAGTATTTT. Protein: CASSFLAGADTQYF.

This rearrangement joins TRBV27 to TRBJ1-1; TRBD1 matches at 9 bases. V gave up 1 base and J gave up 4 bases; unmatched junction bases: 4. The CDR3 extends over 15 amino acids. Germline V gene sequence: CDR1 MNHEY, CDR2 SMNVEV (reference sequence). The CDR3 DNA is TGTGCCAGCAGTTTATTTAACAGGGGGCCCACTGAAGCTTTCTTT. Its protein product is CASSLFNRGPTEAFF.

This clone appeared a few times. The chain has TRBV5-6 and TRBJ1-2; TRBD1 matches at 9 bases. The CDR3 is made up of 13 amino acids. The germline CDR1 and CDR2 sequences are SGHDT and YYEEEE. With 1 base clipped from V and 10 bases from J, the junction kept 5 bases outside the gene matches. CDR3 DNA sequence: TGTGCCAGCAGCTTGTATTGGACAGGGGACTACACCTTC. It encodes CASSLYWTGDYTF.

V and J are TRBV9 and TRBJ1-5, with a tentative D call TRBD1 (5 bases). Trimming shortened V by 3 bases and J by 3 bases, and 10 bases separated the two germline ends. The germline V gene encodes CDR1 SGDLS and CDR2 YYNGEE. CDR3 length: 14 amino acids. In nucleotides, the CDR3 is TGTGCCAGCAGCGGCGGGGCCAACAATCAGCCCCAGCATTTT. Protein product: CASSGGANNQPQHF. Drawing the rest from reference TRBV9 and TRBJ1-5, the complete variable domain is DSGVTQTPKHLITATGQRVTLRCSPRSGDLSVYWYQQSLDQGLQFLIQYYNGEERAKGNILERFSAQQFPDLHSELNLSSLELGDSALYFCASSGGANNQPQHFGDGTRLSIL.

The rearrangement joins TRBV7-5 to TRBJ2-5; TRBD1 is the table's D call and was not checked against the DNA. TRBV7-5 is a known pseudogene. The CDR3 runs 14 residues. The CDR3 sequence: CARSSTGCQETQYF. Here the CDR3 DNA reads TGTGCCAGAAGCTCGACAGGTTGCCAAGAGACCCAGTACTTC.

The rearrangement uses TRBV10-3 and TRBJ1-1; 9 bases map to TRBD1. V lost 8 bases, J lost 5 bases, and 15 bases stayed unmatched. Germline loops: CDR1 ENHRY, CDR2 SYGVKD. The CDR3 loop spans 16 amino acids. The chain's CDR3 is CAIRHSARDRETEAFF. CDR3 coding DNA: TGTGCCATCCGTCACTCCGCCCGGGACAGGGAAACTGAAGCTTTCTTT.